This TCR beta chain was recovered during a study of T cell clonality in common variable immunodeficiency. Study-level findings and limits: CVID subjects had higher TCRbeta clonality than healthy controls, most marked in about a third.

This clone has at least ten counts. As yet, its antigen is unknown. The read comes to an end 3 residues before the CDR3 does, leaving the germline J gene to fill in the end. Clones were sequenced by immunoSEQ multiplex PCR, and TCRdb holds only the in-frame ones, with some missing. Altogether 40,000 to 55,000 clones were found in the sample, and no singletons occur. CDR1 and CDR2 from the germline V gene are MNHNS and SASEGT. The CDR3 sequence is 13 residues long. The germline V and J ends were trimmed by 1 base and 8 bases, with 9 bases remaining between them. V is TRBV6-1 and J is TRBJ2-1, with D maybe TRBD2 (6 bases). This clonotype originated in a person aged 18-69 years in good health. The material sequenced was peripheral blood mononuclear cells. The CDR3 reads CASSEGQRDEQFF. CDR3 DNA (partial): TGTGCCAGCAGTGAAGGCCAGCGGGATGAG.